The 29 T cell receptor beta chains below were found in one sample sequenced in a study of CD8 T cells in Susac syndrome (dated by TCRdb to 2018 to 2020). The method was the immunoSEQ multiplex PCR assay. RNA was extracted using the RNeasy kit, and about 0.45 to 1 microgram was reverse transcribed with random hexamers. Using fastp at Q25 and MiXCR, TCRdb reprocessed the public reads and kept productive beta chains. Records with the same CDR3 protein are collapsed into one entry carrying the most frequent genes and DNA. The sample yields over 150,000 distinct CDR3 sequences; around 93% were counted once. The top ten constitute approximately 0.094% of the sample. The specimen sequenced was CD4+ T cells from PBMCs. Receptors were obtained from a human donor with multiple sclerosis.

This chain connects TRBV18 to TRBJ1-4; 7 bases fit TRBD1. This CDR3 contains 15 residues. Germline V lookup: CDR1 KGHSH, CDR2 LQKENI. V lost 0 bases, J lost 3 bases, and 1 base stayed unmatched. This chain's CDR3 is CASSPPGQPNEKLFF. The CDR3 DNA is TGTGCCAGCTCACCACCGGGACAGCCTAATGAAAAACTGTTTTTT.

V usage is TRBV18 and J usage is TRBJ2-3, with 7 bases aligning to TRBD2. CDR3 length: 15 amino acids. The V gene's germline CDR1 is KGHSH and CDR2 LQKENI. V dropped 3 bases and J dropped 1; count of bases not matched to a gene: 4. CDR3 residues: CASSPGDYRTDTQYF. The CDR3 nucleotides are TGTGCCAGCTCACCCGGGGACTACCGCACAGATACGCAGTATTTT.

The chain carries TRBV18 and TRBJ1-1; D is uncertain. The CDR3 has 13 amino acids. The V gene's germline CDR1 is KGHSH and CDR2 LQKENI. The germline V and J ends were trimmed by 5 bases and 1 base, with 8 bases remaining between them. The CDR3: CASSNGENTEAFF. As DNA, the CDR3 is TGTGCCAGCTCAAACGGCGAGAACACTGAAGCTTTCTTT. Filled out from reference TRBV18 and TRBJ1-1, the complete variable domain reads NAGVMQNPRHLVRRRGQEARLRCSPMKGHSHVYWYRQLPEEGLKFMVYLQKENIIDESGMPKERFSAEFPKEGPSILRIQQVVRGDSAAYFCASSNGENTEAFFGQGTRLTVV.

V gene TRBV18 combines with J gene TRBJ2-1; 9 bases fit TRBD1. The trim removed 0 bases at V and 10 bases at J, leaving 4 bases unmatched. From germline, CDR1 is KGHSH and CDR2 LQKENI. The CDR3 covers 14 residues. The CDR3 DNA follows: TGTGCCAGCTCACCACCCGGGACAGGGTGGGAGCAGTTCTTC. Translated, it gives CASSPPGTGWEQFF.

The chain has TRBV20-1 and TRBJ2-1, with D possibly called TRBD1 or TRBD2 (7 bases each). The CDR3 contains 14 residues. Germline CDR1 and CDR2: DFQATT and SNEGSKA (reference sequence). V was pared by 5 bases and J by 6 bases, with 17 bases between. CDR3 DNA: TGCAGTGCTGGCCGTCCCAGGGGGGGCAATGAGCAGTTCTTC. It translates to CSAGRPRGGNEQFF.

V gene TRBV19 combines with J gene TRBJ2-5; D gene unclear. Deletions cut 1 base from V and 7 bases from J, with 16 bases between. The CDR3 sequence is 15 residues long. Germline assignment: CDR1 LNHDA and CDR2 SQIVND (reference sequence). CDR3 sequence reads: CASSIVAIGRGTQYF. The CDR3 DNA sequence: TGTGCCAGTAGTATAGTGGCTATAGGCCGCGGGACCCAGTACTTC.

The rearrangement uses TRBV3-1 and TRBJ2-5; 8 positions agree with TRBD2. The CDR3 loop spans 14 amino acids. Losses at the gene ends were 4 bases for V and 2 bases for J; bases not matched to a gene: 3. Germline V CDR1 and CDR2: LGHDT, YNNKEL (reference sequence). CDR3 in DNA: TGTGCCAGCAGCCTACTAGCGGAACAAGAGACCCAGTACTTC. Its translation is CASSLLAEQETQYF.

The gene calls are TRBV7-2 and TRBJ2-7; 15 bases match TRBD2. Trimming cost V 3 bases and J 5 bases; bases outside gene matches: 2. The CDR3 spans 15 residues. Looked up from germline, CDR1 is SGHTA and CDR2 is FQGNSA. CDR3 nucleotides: TGTGCCAGCAGCTTGGGACTAGCGGGAGGCCACGAGCAGTACTTC. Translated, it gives CASSLGLAGGHEQYF.

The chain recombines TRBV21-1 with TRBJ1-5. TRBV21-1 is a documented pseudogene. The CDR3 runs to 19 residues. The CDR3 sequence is CASSKAVYCPDGSNQPQHF. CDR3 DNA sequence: TGTGCCAGCAGCAAAGCGGTCTACTGCCCTGACGGGAGCAATCAGCCCCAGCATTTT.

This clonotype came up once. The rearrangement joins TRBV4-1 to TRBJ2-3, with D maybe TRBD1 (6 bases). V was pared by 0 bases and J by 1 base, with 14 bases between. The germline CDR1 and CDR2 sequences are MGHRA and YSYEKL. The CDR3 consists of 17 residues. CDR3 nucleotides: TGCGCCAGCAGCCAAGATCGGGACACTCTTCGCACAGATACGCAGTATTTT. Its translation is CASSQDRDTLRTDTQYF.

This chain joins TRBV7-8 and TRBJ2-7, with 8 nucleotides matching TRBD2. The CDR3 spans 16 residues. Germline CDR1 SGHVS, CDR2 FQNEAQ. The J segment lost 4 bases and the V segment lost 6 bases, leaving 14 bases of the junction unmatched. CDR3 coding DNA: TGTGCCAGCAGTAAAACGCAGCTAGCGGGCGGATACGAGCAGTACTTC. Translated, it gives CASSKTQLAGGYEQYF. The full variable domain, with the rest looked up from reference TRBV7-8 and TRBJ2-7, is GAGVSQSPRYKVAKRGQDVALRCDPISGHVSLFWYQQALGQGPEFLTYFQNEAQLDKSGLPSDRFFAERPEGSVSTLKIQRTQQEDSAVYLCASSKTQLAGGYEQYFGPGTRLTVT.

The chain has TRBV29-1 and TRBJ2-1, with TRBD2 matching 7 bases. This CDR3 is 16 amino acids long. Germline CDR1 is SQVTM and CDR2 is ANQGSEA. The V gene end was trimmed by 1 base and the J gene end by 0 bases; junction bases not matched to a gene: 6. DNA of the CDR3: TGCAGCGTTGAAGGCTATAGCGGGTTCTCCTACAATGAGCAGTTCTTC. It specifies CSVEGYSGFSYNEQFF.

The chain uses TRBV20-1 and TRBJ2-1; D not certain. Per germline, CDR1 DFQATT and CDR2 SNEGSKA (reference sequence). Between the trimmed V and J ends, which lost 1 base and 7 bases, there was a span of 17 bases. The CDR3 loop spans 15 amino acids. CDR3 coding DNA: TGCAGTGCTAGAGGGCGACCTACTGGTGGGAATGAGCAGTTCTTC. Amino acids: CSARGRPTGGNEQFF.

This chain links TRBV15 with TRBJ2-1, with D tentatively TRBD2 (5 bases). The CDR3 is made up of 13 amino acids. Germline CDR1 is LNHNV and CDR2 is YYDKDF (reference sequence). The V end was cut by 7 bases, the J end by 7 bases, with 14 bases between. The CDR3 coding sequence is TGTGCCACCATACGAGGGAAGGGAAATGAGCAGTTCTTC. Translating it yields CATIRGKGNEQFF.

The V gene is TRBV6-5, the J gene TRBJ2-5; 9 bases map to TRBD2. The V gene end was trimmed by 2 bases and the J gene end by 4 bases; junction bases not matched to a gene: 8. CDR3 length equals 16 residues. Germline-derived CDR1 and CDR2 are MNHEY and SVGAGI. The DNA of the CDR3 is TGTGCCAGCAGTTACGGGATAGCGGGAGACTTAGAGACCCAGTACTTC. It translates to CASSYGIAGDLETQYF.

The CDR3 DNA reads TGTGCCAGCAGCTTAAAGCCGACCAGGGAGCTGTTTTTT. This sequence encodes CASSLKPTRELFF. The V call is TRBV11-3, the J call TRBJ2-2; no firm D call. Trimming removed 2 bases at V and 9 bases at J, with 10 bases between. CDR3 length equals 13 residues. Germline CDR1 reads SGHNT; CDR2 reads YENEEA.

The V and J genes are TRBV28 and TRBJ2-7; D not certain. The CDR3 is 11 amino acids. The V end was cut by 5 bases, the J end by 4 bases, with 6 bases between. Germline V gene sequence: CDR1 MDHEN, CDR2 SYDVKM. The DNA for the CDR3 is TGTGCCAGCAGTACCCATTACGAGCAGTACTTC. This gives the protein CASSTHYEQYF.

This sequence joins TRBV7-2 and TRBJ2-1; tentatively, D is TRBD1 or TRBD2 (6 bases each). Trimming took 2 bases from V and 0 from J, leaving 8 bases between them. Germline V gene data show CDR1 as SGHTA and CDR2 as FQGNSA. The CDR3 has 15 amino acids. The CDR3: CASSLTGASYNEQFF. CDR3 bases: TGTGCCAGCAGCTTAACGGGGGCCTCCTACAATGAGCAGTTCTTC.

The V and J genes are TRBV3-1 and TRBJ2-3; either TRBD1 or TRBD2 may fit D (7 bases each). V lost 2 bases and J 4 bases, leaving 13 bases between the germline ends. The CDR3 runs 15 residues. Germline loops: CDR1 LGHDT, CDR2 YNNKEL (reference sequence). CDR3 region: CASSQFRGRADTQYF. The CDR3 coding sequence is TGTGCCAGCAGCCAATTCAGGGGGAGGGCAGATACGCAGTATTTT.

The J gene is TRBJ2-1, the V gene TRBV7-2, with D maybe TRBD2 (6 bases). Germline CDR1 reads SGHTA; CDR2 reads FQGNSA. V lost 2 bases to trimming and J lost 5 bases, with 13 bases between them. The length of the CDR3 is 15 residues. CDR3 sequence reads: CASSLRRTIHNEQFF. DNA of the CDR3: TGTGCCAGCAGCTTAAGGAGGACTATTCACAATGAGCAGTTCTTC.

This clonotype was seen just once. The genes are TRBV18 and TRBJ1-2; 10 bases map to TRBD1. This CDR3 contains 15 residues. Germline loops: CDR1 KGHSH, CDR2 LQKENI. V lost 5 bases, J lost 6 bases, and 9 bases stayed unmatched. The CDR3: CASSEGTGDVDGYTF. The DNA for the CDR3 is TGTGCCAGCTCAGAGGGGACAGGGGACGTCGATGGCTACACCTTC.

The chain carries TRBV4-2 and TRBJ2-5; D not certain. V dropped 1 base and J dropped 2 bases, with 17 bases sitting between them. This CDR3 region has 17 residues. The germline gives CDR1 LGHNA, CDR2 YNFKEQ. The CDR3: CASSQGGLVVGQETQYF. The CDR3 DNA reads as TGTGCCAGCAGCCAAGGTGGTTTGGTAGTGGGGCAAGAGACCCAGTACTTC.

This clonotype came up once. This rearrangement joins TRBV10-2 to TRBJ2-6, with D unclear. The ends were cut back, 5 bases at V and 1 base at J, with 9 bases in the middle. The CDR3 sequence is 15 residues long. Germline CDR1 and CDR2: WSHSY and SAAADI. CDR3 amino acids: CASSPAESGANVLTF. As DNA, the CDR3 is TGCGCCAGCAGTCCGGCGGAATCTGGGGCCAACGTCCTGACTTTC.

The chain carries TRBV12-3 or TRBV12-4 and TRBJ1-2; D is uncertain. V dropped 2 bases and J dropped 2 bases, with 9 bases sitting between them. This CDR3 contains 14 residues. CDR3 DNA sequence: TGTGCCAGCAGTTTATTGGGCAGCAACTATGGCTACACCTTC. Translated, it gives CASSLLGSNYGYTF.

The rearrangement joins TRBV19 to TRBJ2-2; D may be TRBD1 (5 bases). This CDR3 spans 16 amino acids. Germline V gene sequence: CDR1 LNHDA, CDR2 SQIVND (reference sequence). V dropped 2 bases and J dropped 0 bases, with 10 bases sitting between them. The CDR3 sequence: CASSIPQGTNTGELFF. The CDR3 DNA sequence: TGTGCCAGTAGTATACCCCAGGGTACGAACACCGGGGAGCTGTTTTTT.

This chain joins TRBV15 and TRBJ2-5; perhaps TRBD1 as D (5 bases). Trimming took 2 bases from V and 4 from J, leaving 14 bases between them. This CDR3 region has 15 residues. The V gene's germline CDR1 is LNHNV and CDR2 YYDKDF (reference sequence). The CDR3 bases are TGTGCCACCAGCAGATCCAATCAGGGTTTAGAGACCCAGTACTTC. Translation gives CATSRSNQGLETQYF. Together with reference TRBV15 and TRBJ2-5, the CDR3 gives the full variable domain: DAMVIQNPRYQVTQFGKPVTLSCSQTLNHNVMYWYQQKSSQAPKLLFHYYDKDFNNEADTPDNFQSRRPNTSFCFLDIRSPGLGDTAMYLCATSRSNQGLETQYFGPGTRLLVL.

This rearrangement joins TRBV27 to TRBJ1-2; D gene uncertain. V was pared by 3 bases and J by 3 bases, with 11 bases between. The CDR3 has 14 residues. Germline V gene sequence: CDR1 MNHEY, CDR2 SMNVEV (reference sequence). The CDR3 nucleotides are TGTGCCAGCAGTTTTAGGCGGGGTTACTATGGCTACACCTTC. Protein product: CASSFRRGYYGYTF.

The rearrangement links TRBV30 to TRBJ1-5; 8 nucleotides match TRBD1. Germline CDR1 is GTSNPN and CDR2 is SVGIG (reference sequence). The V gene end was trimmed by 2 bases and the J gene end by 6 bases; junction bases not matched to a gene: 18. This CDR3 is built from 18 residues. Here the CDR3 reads CAWSTGQGGIIRSQPQHF. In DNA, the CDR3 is TGTGCCTGGAGTACCGGACAGGGTGGAATTATACGAAGTCAGCCCCAGCATTTT.

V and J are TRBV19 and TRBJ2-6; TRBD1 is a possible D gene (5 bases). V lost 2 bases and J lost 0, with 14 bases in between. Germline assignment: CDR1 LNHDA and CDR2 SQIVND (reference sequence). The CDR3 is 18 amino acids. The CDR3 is CASSILGQRSSGANVLTF. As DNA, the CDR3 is TGTGCCAGTAGTATATTGGGGCAAAGAAGCTCTGGGGCCAACGTCCTGACTTTC.